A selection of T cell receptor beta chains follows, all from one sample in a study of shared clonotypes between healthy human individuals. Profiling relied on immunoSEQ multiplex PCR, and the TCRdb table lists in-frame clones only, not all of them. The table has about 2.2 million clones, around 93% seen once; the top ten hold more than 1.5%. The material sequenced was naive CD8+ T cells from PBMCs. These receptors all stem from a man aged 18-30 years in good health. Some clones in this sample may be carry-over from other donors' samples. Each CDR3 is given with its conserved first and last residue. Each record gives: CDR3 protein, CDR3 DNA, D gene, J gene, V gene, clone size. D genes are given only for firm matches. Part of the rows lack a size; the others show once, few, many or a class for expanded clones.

CDR3: CASSLESSYEQYF; DNA: TGTGCCAGCAGCTTGGAGAGCTCCTACGAGCAGTACTTC; D: NA; J: TRBJ2-7; V: TRBV13; size: NA
CDR3: CASSTPGTGDGYTF; DNA: TGTGCCAGCAGTACACCCGGGACAGGGGATGGCTACACCTTC; D: TRBD1; J: TRBJ1-2; V: TRBV28; size: NA
CDR3: CASSSLAAYYEQYF; DNA: TGTGCCAGCAGTTCTCTAGCGGCCTACTACGAGCAGTACTTC; D: TRBD2; J: TRBJ2-7; V: TRBV27; size: NA
CDR3: CASSMTRLAGETQYF; DNA: TGTGCCAGCAGCATGACCCGGCTAGCGGGGGAGACCCAGTACTTC; D: TRBD2; J: TRBJ2-5; V: TRBV9; size: NA
CDR3: CASSSLTSLPETQYF; DNA: TGTGCCAGCAGCTCCCTGACTAGCCTCCCAGAGACCCAGTACTTC; D: TRBD2; J: TRBJ2-5; V: TRBV7-6; size: NA
CDR3: CASMGKAGLGKNIQYF; DNA: TGTGCCAGTATGGGGAAGGCAGGGTTAGGCAAAAACATTCAGTACTTC; D: NA; J: TRBJ2-4; V: TRBV19; size: once
CDR3: CASRYGTGGVIEAFF; DNA: TGCGCCAGCAGGTACGGGACAGGCGGAGTGATTGAAGCTTTCTTT; D: TRBD1; J: TRBJ1-1; V: TRBV5-1; size: NA
CDR3: CASSLSRGLGSTGELFF; DNA: TGTGCCAGCAGCTTAAGTCGGGGACTAGGAAGCACCGGGGAGCTGTTTTTT; D: TRBD2; J: TRBJ2-2; V: TRBV7-6; size: once
CDR3: CASSLTSGSFNEQFF; DNA: TGTGCCAGCAGCCTCACTAGCGGGAGCTTCAATGAGCAGTTCTTC; D: TRBD2; J: TRBJ2-1; V: TRBV5-6; size: once
CDR3: CASSHTDRGDTEAFF; DNA: TGTGCCAGCAGCCACACCGACAGGGGAGACACTGAAGCTTTCTTT; D: TRBD1; J: TRBJ1-1; V: TRBV14; size: NA
CDR3: CASSSGTYEQYF; DNA: TGTGCCAGCAGTTCGGGGACCTACGAGCAGTACTTC; D: NA; J: TRBJ2-7; V: TRBV28; size: once
CDR3: CASIPDNTEAFF; DNA: TGTGCCAGCATACCGGATAACACTGAAGCTTTCTTT; D: NA; J: TRBJ1-1; V: TRBV2; size: few
CDR3: CASRTRGLEQYF; DNA: TGTGCCAGCCGCACGAGGGGGCTCGAGCAGTACTTC; D: TRBD1; J: TRBJ2-7; V: TRBV27; size: NA
CDR3: CASSLDRGLAADYEQYF; DNA: TGTGCCAGCAGCTTAGATCGGGGACTAGCGGCCGACTACGAGCAGTACTTC; D: TRBD2; J: TRBJ2-7; V: TRBV11-2; size: NA
CDR3: CASSFGLAYNEQFF; DNA: TGTGCCAGCAGCTTCGGACTAGCCTACAATGAGCAGTTCTTC; D: TRBD2; J: TRBJ2-1; V: TRBV7-2; size: NA
CDR3: CASSLGRVVYEQYF; DNA: TGCGCCAGCAGCCTCGGCAGGGTGGTCTACGAGCAGTACTTC; D: NA; J: TRBJ2-7; V: TRBV5-1; size: NA
CDR3: CASIKGQGSTDTQYF; DNA: TGTGCCAGCATTAAGGGACAGGGAAGCACAGATACGCAGTATTTT; D: TRBD1; J: TRBJ2-3; V: TRBV28; size: NA
CDR3: CASSIRSGVNTEAFF; DNA: TGTGCCAGTAGTATTAGATCCGGGGTAAACACTGAAGCTTTCTTT; D: NA; J: TRBJ1-1; V: TRBV19; size: NA
CDR3: CASTQGDITNEKLFF; DNA: TGTGCCAGCACGCAAGGGGATATTACTAATGAAAAACTGTTTTTT; D: NA; J: TRBJ1-4; V: TRBV2; size: NA
CDR3: CASSVAGTGGFQETQYF; DNA: TGTGCCAGCAGCGTAGCTGGGACAGGAGGGTTTCAAGAGACCCAGTACTTC; D: TRBD1; J: TRBJ2-5; V: TRBV9; size: NA